This T cell receptor (beta chain) was recovered during a study of siplizumab effects on memory and regulatory T cells. It was 95,000 to 100,000 TCR templates that were assayed per sample. TCRdb's table, derived via immunoSEQ multiplex PCR, lists solely in-frame clones and lacks some. The data show 70,000 to 100,000 clones, over 85% seen once. There are 15 residues in the CDR3. The V and J ends lost 2 bases and 1 base respectively, with 8 bases between them. The germline V gene has CDR1 MNHEY and CDR2 SVGAGI. Findings of the study overall: Whether the proliferating Tregs (from siplizumab cultures) were suppressive was not confirmed. Memory cells seemed less diverse than naive T cells, which seemed major alloresponse contributors. The mean Treg-derived percentage of mappable alloreactive CD4+ clones was about 71% with siplizumab compared with roughly 30% in controls.

As concerns this clone: Its antigen is not known.

This chain links TRBV6-5 with TRBJ2-2, with TRBD1 as a possible D gene (5 bases). This receptor was identified in a human donor in good health. Sequenced sample: CD8+ T cells sorted from blood. CDR3 region: CASSYGQGNTGELFF. CDR3 bases: TGTGCCAGCAGTTACGGCCAGGGGAACACCGGGGAGCTGTTTTTT.